This T cell receptor (beta chain) came from a study of T cell responses to AZD1222 COVID-19 vaccine. Findings and limits, study-wide: CD4 TCRs covered the whole spike, strongest at regions 160-218 and 743-854. Increased Spike-specific TCR breadth and depth were observed after two AZD1222 doses. Seropositive at baseline were only five or six AZD1222 recipients.

The CDR3 totals 10 residues. Germline CDR1 and CDR2: MDHEN and SYDVKM. V was clipped by 4 bases and J by 12 bases, with 7 bases between them. Method: immunoSEQ multiplex PCR; TCRdb's copy keeps in-frame clones and lacks some. The repertoire consists of about 140,000 clones, with under 95% occurring once and the leading ten covering around 8%. As to this clone: Its antigen is unknown.

This TCR was sampled from an adult who received the MenACWY meningococcal vaccine as a control. The genes are TRBV28 and TRBJ2-1, with D hard to call. The sample was peripheral blood, taken 28 days after the second dose of the MenACWY control vaccine. The CDR3 DNA sequence: TGTGCCAGCAGTTCCCGTGGGCAGTTCTTC. Its protein is CASSSRGQFF.